Below are 21 T cell receptor beta chains sequenced from a single sample in a study of T cells in Graves' hyperthyroidism and ophthalmopathy. Researchers amplified the TCR beta CDR3 regions from RNA transcripts. Using the HTBI primer set, a first-round RT-PCR was run on the TCR CDR3. TCRdb reprocessed the multiplex PCR reads via MiXCR and lists one record per CDR3 protein. The sample lists 250,000 to 300,000 distinct CDR3 sequences, 14% to 15% occurring once. Sequencing was performed on blood. These receptors were taken from a woman in her thirties or forties with Graves' hyperthyroidism that later progressed to Graves' ophthalmopathy.

The genes are TRBV20-1 and TRBJ2-1, with TRBD1 matching 9 bases. The germline gives CDR1 DFQATT, CDR2 SNEGSKA (reference sequence). V lost 1 base and J lost 2; bases outside the gene matches: 3. CDR3 length: 15 amino acids. The CDR3 DNA reads TGCAGTGCTAGAGTCGGGACAGGGACCTACAATGAGCAGTTCTTC. It yields the protein CSARVGTGTYNEQFF.

This clonotype showed up many times. The chain employs TRBV28 and TRBJ2-7, with 9 positions matching TRBD1. This CDR3 is built from 13 residues. The V gene's germline CDR1 is MDHEN and CDR2 SYDVKM. V lost 8 bases to trimming and J lost 2 bases; unmatched junction nucleotides: 4. CDR3 loop: CASHRGPTYEQYF. In DNA, the CDR3 is TGTGCCAGCCACAGGGGGCCAACCTACGAGCAGTACTTC.

This clonotype appeared many times. The V gene is TRBV12-3 or TRBV12-4, the J gene TRBJ1-5; no reliable D call. The CDR3 spans 14 residues. The V end was cut by 7 bases, the J end by 5 bases, with 15 bases between. The CDR3 sequence is CASTSGVGDQPQHF. The CDR3 coding sequence is TGTGCCAGCACTTCCGGTGTCGGGGATCAGCCCCAGCATTTT.

The V gene is TRBV29-1, the J gene TRBJ2-3, with 7 positions matching TRBD1. From germline, CDR1 is SQVTM and CDR2 ANQGSEA. V dropped 7 bases and J dropped 0; count of bases not matched to a gene: 13. This CDR3 contains 16 residues. The CDR3 protein is CSDITRQGASTDTQYF. CDR3 sequence (DNA): TGCAGCGACATCACCCGACAGGGTGCTAGCACAGATACGCAGTATTTT.

The chain has TRBV20-1 and TRBJ2-1; TRBD1 agrees at 8 bases. The CDR3 has 13 amino acids. Germline values: CDR1 DFQATT, CDR2 SNEGSKA (reference sequence). The CDR3: CSMTGEFFNEQFF. The CDR3 DNA is TGCAGCATGACAGGGGAGTTTTTCAATGAGCAGTTCTTC.

The J gene is TRBJ2-6, the V gene TRBV24-1; D call uncertain. This CDR3 has 15 amino acids. The ends were cut back, 9 bases at V and 0 bases at J, with 11 bases in the middle. The germline gives CDR1 KGHDR, CDR2 SFDVKD. The CDR3 spells CATADWSSGANVLTF. DNA of the CDR3: TGTGCCACCGCCGACTGGAGCTCTGGGGCCAACGTCCTGACTTTC.

J is TRBJ2-1 and V is TRBV6-5, with D possibly TRBD2 on 6 matching bases. CDR3 size: 12 residues. V lost 4 bases and J lost 15, with 16 bases in between. The germline V gene encodes CDR1 MNHEY and CDR2 SVGAGI. The CDR3 DNA is TGTGCCAGCAGTTTTTCGGAGGGCAAACTGTTCTTC. It translates to CASSFSEGKLFF.

This clonotype appeared many times. In nucleotides, the CDR3 is TGTGCCAGCCAGGGGGCGAGGGTGGAGACCCAGTACTTC. Amino acid sequence: CASQGARVETQYF. The rearrangement joins TRBV6-5 to TRBJ2-5, with TRBD1 matching 8 bases. CDR1 MNHEY and CDR2 SVGAGI come from the germline V gene. This CDR3 is built from 13 residues. The junction had 7 bases not matched to a gene; V was cut back by 8 bases and J by 5 bases.

There are a few counts of this clonotype. The chain carries TRBV20-1 and TRBJ2-7; TRBD1 agrees at 11 bases. Germline lookup yields CDR1 DFQATT and CDR2 SNEGSKA (reference sequence). This CDR3 has 18 amino acids. With 3 bases clipped from V and 1 base from J, the junction kept 14 bases outside the gene matches. CDR3 protein: CSARGRADRGHLSYEQYF. CDR3 nucleotide sequence: TGCAGTGCTAGGGGGCGGGCGGACAGGGGGCATCTTTCCTACGAGCAGTACTTC.

This clonotype has a count of ten or more. The chain recombines TRBV27 with TRBJ2-4, with D possibly being TRBD1 (6 bases). The length of the CDR3 is 16 residues. Germline V gene sequence: CDR1 MNHEY, CDR2 SMNVEV (reference sequence). The V end lost 2 bases, the J end lost 1 base, and 12 bases lay between the germline ends. The DNA for the CDR3 is TGTGCCAGCAGTTTAACGGTGGGGGCTGCCAAAAACATTCAGTACTTC. It codes for CASSLTVGAAKNIQYF.

Many counts were recorded for this clonotype. The chain links TRBV3-1 to TRBJ2-1; possibly TRBD1 or TRBD2 for D (6 bases each). The CDR3 runs to 12 residues. V dropped 5 bases and J dropped 10 bases, with 12 bases sitting between them. Germline-derived CDR1 and CDR2 are LGHDT and YNNKEL (reference sequence). The CDR3 reads CASSRGAGEQFF. The CDR3, as DNA: TGTGCCAGCAGCAGGGGGGCAGGGGAGCAGTTCTTC.

In its sample, this clonotype was seen many times. The J gene is TRBJ1-2, the V gene TRBV25-1; 8 bases are a match to TRBD1. This CDR3 is 21 amino acids long. J gave up 4 bases and V 5 bases, and 27 bases lay outside the gene matches. Per the germline V gene, CDR1 is MGHDK and CDR2 is SYGVNS. The CDR3 sequence is CASSPSVMAGTGPGLPYGYTF. The CDR3 DNA is TGTGCCAGCAGTCCAAGCGTAATGGCCGGGACAGGACCGGGTCTGCCCTATGGCTACACCTTC.

This clonotype has a count of ten or more. V gene TRBV28 combines with J gene TRBJ2-3; TRBD2 agrees at 14 bases. Per germline, CDR1 MDHEN and CDR2 SYDVKM. The CDR3 totals 17 residues. The V and J ends lost 6 bases and 4 bases, in that order; junction bases with no gene match: 9. CDR3 sequence reads: CASSDGTSGSFADTQYF. For the CDR3, the DNA is TGTGCCAGCAGCGACGGGACTAGCGGGAGTTTTGCAGATACGCAGTATTTT.

This clonotype is deemed medium-sized. The chain joins TRBV2 to TRBJ2-3; 8 bases are a match to TRBD2. Germline lookup yields CDR1 SNHLY and CDR2 FYNNEI. The CDR3 runs 14 residues. With 5 bases clipped from V and 3 bases from J, the junction kept 4 bases outside the gene matches. Written as DNA, the CDR3 is TGTGCCAGCAGTAGACGGGAGGGAACAGATACGCAGTATTTT. Encoded protein: CASSRREGTDTQYF.

This chain connects TRBV19 to TRBJ2-1; D is unclear. CDR3 size: 13 residues. The germline CDR1 and CDR2 sequences are LNHDA and SQIVND (reference sequence). Trimming took 3 bases from V and 4 from J, leaving 7 bases between them. CDR3 nucleotides: TGTGCCAGTAGTATGCGACTGTACAATGAGCAGTTCTTC. It translates to CASSMRLYNEQFF.

This clonotype has at least ten counts. This chain uses TRBV28 with TRBJ2-7; 10 nucleotides match TRBD2. Germline CDR1 MDHEN, CDR2 SYDVKM. Trimming at V came to 1 base and at J to 1 base, leaving 4 bases not matched to a gene. The CDR3 extends over 16 amino acids. The CDR3 sequence: CASSLSPGLASYEQYF. In DNA, the CDR3 is TGTGCCAGCAGTTTATCTCCGGGACTAGCGTCCTACGAGCAGTACTTC.

This clonotype was counted ten times or more. The chain employs TRBV9 and TRBJ1-2; D gene unclear. The V and J ends lost 0 bases and 4 bases respectively, with 10 bases between them. The CDR3 has 14 amino acids. CDR1 and CDR2 (germline): SGDLS, YYNGEE. The CDR3 region is CASSVDVLSYGYTF. The DNA for the CDR3 is TGTGCCAGCAGCGTAGATGTCCTTAGCTATGGCTACACCTTC.

This clonotype was recorded at least ten times. The CDR3 reads CASSPGGWVPGNTIYF. The CDR3 nucleotides read TGTGCCAGCAGTCCGGGGGGGTGGGTCCCTGGAAACACCATATATTTT. The rearrangement uses TRBV28 and TRBJ1-3, with D perhaps matching TRBD1 (5 bases). The CDR3 extends over 16 amino acids. V lost 5 bases and J 2 bases, leaving 16 bases between the germline ends. Germline assignment: CDR1 MDHEN and CDR2 SYDVKM. Full variable domain (outside the CDR3, taken from reference TRBV28 and TRBJ1-3): DVKVTQSSRYLVKRTGEKVFLECVQDMDHENMFWYRQDPGLGLRLIYFSYDVKMKEKGDIPEGYSVSREKKERFSLILESASTNQTSMYLCASSPGGWVPGNTIYFGEGSWLTVV.

There are many counts of this clonotype. The rearrangement uses TRBV5-5 and TRBJ2-7; no definite D call. The germline V gene encodes CDR1 SGHKS and CDR2 YYEKEE (reference sequence). The CDR3 runs to 14 residues. V was pared by 1 base and J by 2 bases, with 10 bases between. CDR3 in DNA: TGTGCCAGCAGCTTGATTGGCAGCGCCTACGAGCAGTACTTC. This sequence encodes CASSLIGSAYEQYF.

This clonotype was found many times. The gene calls are TRBV28 and TRBJ1-2; 9 positions agree with TRBD1. V shed 4 bases, J shed 5 bases, and the junction held 5 bases outside the gene matches. CDR1 MDHEN and CDR2 SYDVKM come from the germline V gene. The CDR3 length is 14 residues. CDR3 sequence: CASSSGQGHYGYTF. In DNA, the CDR3 is TGTGCCAGCAGTTCGGGACAGGGACATTATGGCTACACCTTC.

Many counts were recorded for this clonotype. The genes are TRBV5-1 and TRBJ2-2; either TRBD1 or TRBD2 may fit D (5 bases each). CDR1 and CDR2 (germline): SGHRS, YFSETQ. This CDR3 is 14 amino acids long. V gave up 4 bases and J gave up 4 bases, with 11 bases separating them. The CDR3 DNA is TGCGCCAGCAGCGATACTGGGACCACCGGGGAGCTGTTTTTT. It translates to CASSDTGTTGELFF.